The 26 T cell receptor beta chains reported below all come from one sample, sequenced in a study of T-cell memory formation after mild COVID-19. TCRdb re-called the 5' RACE reads with MiXCR, one entry per CDR3 protein. Of under 40,000 distinct CDR3 sequences listed, approximately 6.5% were seen once; the top ten hold 0.8% to 1%. Material: PBMCs or a T cell subset sorted from them (not recorded which). Receptor source: an adult who had mild COVID-19 (a few samples of this study predate the infection). Cell type and time point are not known.

The chain uses TRBV20-1 and TRBJ2-1; D is tentatively TRBD1 or TRBD2 (5 bases each). The length of the CDR3 is 13 residues. Germline CDR1 is DFQATT and CDR2 is SNEGSKA (reference sequence). V gave up 6 bases and J gave up 2 bases, with 11 bases separating them. The CDR3 nucleotides are TGCAGTGCATCGGGGACCACCTACAATGAGCAGTTCTTC. Translated, it gives CSASGTTYNEQFF.

The chain links TRBV29-1 to TRBJ2-1; 7 nucleotides match TRBD1. The CDR3 loop spans 15 amino acids. Trimming removed 6 bases from V and 4 bases from J; junction bases left unmatched: 12. Germline V gene lookup returns CDR1 SQVTM and CDR2 ANQGSEA. This CDR3 reads CSVSGARGSYNEQFF. The CDR3 nucleotides read TGCAGCGTATCAGGGGCCAGGGGGAGTTACAATGAGCAGTTCTTC.

This clonotype came up many times. The rearrangement joins TRBV24-1 to TRBJ2-2; no definite D call. Germline assignment: CDR1 KGHDR and CDR2 SFDVKD. This CDR3 comprises 15 residues. The V end was cut by 5 bases, the J end by 2 bases, with 11 bases between. CDR3 loop: CATSALDGNTGELFF. The CDR3 region has the DNA TGTGCCACCAGTGCTCTGGACGGAAACACCGGGGAGCTGTTTTTT.

The J gene is TRBJ1-1, the V gene TRBV20-1; maybe TRBD1 (6 bases). V was shortened by 3 bases and J by 0 bases, with 14 bases between the two germline ends. This CDR3 contains 15 residues. Germline V gives CDR1 DFQATT, CDR2 SNEGSKA (reference sequence). The CDR3 coding sequence is TGCAGTGCTAGGAGAGGGGGGCCCCTGAACACTGAAGCTTTCTTT. Residues: CSARRGGPLNTEAFF.

There are a few counts of this clonotype. The CDR3 spells CASNPPNQETQYF. The CDR3 DNA sequence: TGTGCCAGCAACCCTCCAAACCAAGAGACCCAGTACTTC. The rearrangement links TRBV7-6 to TRBJ2-5; D unclear. Germline CDR1 SGHVS, CDR2 FNYEAQ. This CDR3 has 13 residues. V was trimmed by 7 bases and J by 0 bases, leaving 9 bases between them.

This clonotype was seen a handful of times. The rearrangement joins TRBV19 to TRBJ2-2; no clear D. Germline assignment: CDR1 LNHDA and CDR2 SQIVND (reference sequence). The CDR3 has 14 amino acids. Trimming removed 8 bases from V and 3 bases from J, with 13 bases in between. CDR3 protein: CASEFSAHTGELFF. Here the CDR3 DNA reads TGTGCCAGTGAATTCAGCGCACACACCGGGGAGCTGTTTTTT.

The chain recombines TRBV20-1 with TRBJ1-5, with D uncertain. Trimming shortened V by 6 bases and J by 0 bases, and 6 bases separated the two germline ends. Germline lookup yields CDR1 DFQATT and CDR2 SNEGSKA (reference sequence). The CDR3 runs 12 residues. CDR3 bases: TGCAGTGCCGTTTATAGCAATCAGCCCCAGCATTTT. Translated, it gives CSAVYSNQPQHF.

This clonotype was recorded many times. V is TRBV7-2 and J is TRBJ1-4; D unresolved. V lost 1 base and J lost 12, with 12 bases in between. The CDR3 consists of 13 residues. The germline V gene encodes CDR1 SGHTA and CDR2 FQGNSA. The CDR3 reads CASSLGHLSELFF. In nucleotides, the CDR3 is TGTGCCAGCAGCTTAGGACATCTCAGCGAACTGTTTTTT.

The V call is TRBV11-3, the J call TRBJ2-2; a possible D gene is TRBD2 (6 bases). Trimming left V 1 base short and J 3 bases short, with 9 bases between. Germline CDR1 is SGHNT and CDR2 is YENEEA. The length of the CDR3 is 15 residues. DNA of the CDR3: TGTGCCAGCAGCTTAGTTTCGGGGGACACCGGGGAGCTGTTTTTT. Amino acid sequence: CASSLVSGDTGELFF. Together with reference TRBV11-3 and TRBJ2-2, the CDR3 gives the full variable domain: EAGVVQSPRYKIIEKKQPVAFWCNPISGHNTLYWYLQNLGQGPELLIRYENEEAVDDSQLPKDRFSAERLKGVDSTLKIQPAELGDSAVYLCASSLVSGDTGELFFGEGSRLTVL.

This clonotype was counted a few times. The chain links TRBV7-3 to TRBJ1-1, with D uncertain. The ends were cut back, 5 bases at V and 2 bases at J, with 15 bases in the middle. This CDR3 is 15 amino acids long. Germline CDR1 and CDR2: SGHTA and FQGTGA. The CDR3 reads CASSLNSLPNTEAFF. In DNA form, the CDR3 reads TGTGCCAGCAGCCTGAACAGCCTTCCTAACACTGAAGCTTTCTTT.

This clonotype was seen at least ten times. The chain carries TRBV29-1 and TRBJ2-1, with D possibly TRBD1 on 5 matching bases. Looked up from germline, CDR1 is SQVTM and CDR2 is ANQGSEA. Trimming took off 7 bases at V and 5 bases at J, with 15 bases between the two ends. The CDR3 has 13 amino acids. The CDR3 nucleotides are TGCAGCGGCGCGCTTGCAGGGAACAATGAGCAGTTCTTC. Translated, it gives CSGALAGNNEQFF.

In its sample, this clonotype was seen many times. This chain joins TRBV24-1 and TRBJ2-1, with D uncertain. Germline CDR1 reads KGHDR; CDR2 reads SFDVKD. This CDR3 is 15 amino acids long. V lost 1 base and J lost 2, with 8 bases in between. The CDR3 spells CATSDFTGPYNEQFF. DNA of the CDR3: TGTGCCACCAGTGATTTTACGGGCCCCTACAATGAGCAGTTCTTC.

This clonotype has just a few counts. J is TRBJ1-2 and V is TRBV7-2, with TRBD1 identical over 10 bases. The germline V gene has CDR1 SGHTA and CDR2 FQGNSA. J was trimmed by 2 bases and V by 6 bases; bases with no gene match: 9. The CDR3 consists of 16 residues. The CDR3 spells CASSPGQGMGNYGYTF. The CDR3 DNA is TGTGCCAGCAGTCCGGGACAGGGGATGGGAAACTATGGCTACACCTTC.

This clonotype was detected ten times or more. The chain uses TRBV6-5 and TRBJ1-1; possible D gene TRBD1, 6 bases. Germline V lookup: CDR1 MNHEY, CDR2 SVGAGI. The V gene lost 4 bases and the J gene lost 4 bases, with 19 bases spanning the gap. The CDR3 length is 16 residues. The CDR3 is CASSSGLGGGGTEAFF. In DNA, the CDR3 is TGTGCCAGCAGTTCGGGGTTGGGGGGCGGAGGCACTGAAGCTTTCTTT.

The rearrangement uses TRBV30 and TRBJ1-5, with a tentative D call TRBD1 (5 bases). The CDR3 runs to 14 residues. Germline V CDR1 and CDR2: GTSNPN, SVGIG (reference sequence). Trimming removed 4 bases from V and 5 bases from J, with 15 bases in between. The CDR3, as DNA: TGTGCCTGGACCCCCGGGCAGGGCGATCAGCCCCAGCATTTT. Its translation is CAWTPGQGDQPQHF.

This clonotype appeared many times. V gene TRBV20-1 combines with J gene TRBJ2-3; perhaps TRBD2 as D (5 bases). Trimming stripped 5 bases from V and 0 bases from J, with 18 bases between. CDR3 size: 16 residues. From germline, CDR1 is DFQATT and CDR2 SNEGSKA (reference sequence). In DNA form, the CDR3 reads TGCAGTGCTGCCGACGGGGATGCCCGAAGCACAGATACGCAGTATTTT. Its translation is CSAADGDARSTDTQYF.

This clonotype was seen ten or more times. The chain joins TRBV4-1 to TRBJ2-2, with a tentative D call TRBD1 (6 bases). Germline V gene lookup returns CDR1 MGHRA and CDR2 YSYEKL. Deletions cut 2 bases from V and 6 bases from J, with 16 bases between. This CDR3 comprises 16 residues. CDR3 sequence (DNA): TGCGCCAGCAGCCAACACCTCGGGACACGCTCCGGGGAGCTGTTTTTT. Translation: CASSQHLGTRSGELFF.

This clonotype was seen ten or more times. The chain carries TRBV29-1 and TRBJ2-7; 9 bases agree with TRBD1. The CDR3 extends over 13 amino acids. Looked up from germline, CDR1 is SQVTM and CDR2 is ANQGSEA. V gave up 6 bases and J gave up 5 bases; unmatched junction bases: 8. This CDR3 reads CSVVGTGLNEQYF. In DNA form, the CDR3 reads TGCAGCGTGGTAGGGACAGGGCTTAACGAGCAGTACTTC.

The rearrangement links TRBV30 to TRBJ2-7; D is undetermined. Trimming shortened V by 2 bases and J by 2 bases, and 4 bases separated the two germline ends. There are 11 residues in the CDR3. The germline V gene encodes CDR1 GTSNPN and CDR2 SVGIG (reference sequence). In DNA form, the CDR3 reads TGTGCCTGGAGTCAAACCTACGAGCAGTACTTC. Encoded protein: CAWSQTYEQYF.

This clonotype was picked up many times. The chain combines TRBV9 with TRBJ2-1, with a possible D match to TRBD2 (5 bases). The V end was cut by 5 bases, the J end by 4 bases, with 19 bases between. Germline V lookup: CDR1 SGDLS, CDR2 YYNGEE. This CDR3 has 16 amino acids. This chain's CDR3 is CASSPLSASSYNEQFF. CDR3 nucleotides: TGTGCCAGCAGTCCTTTGTCGGCTAGCTCGTACAATGAGCAGTTCTTC.

This clonotype was recorded at least ten times. V is TRBV11-2 and J is TRBJ2-3, with 13 nucleotides matching TRBD2. This CDR3 spans 17 amino acids. J gave up 2 bases and V 0 bases, and 2 bases lay outside the gene matches. Germline V gene sequence: CDR1 SGHAT, CDR2 FQNNGV. Here the CDR3 DNA reads TGTGCCAGCAGCTTAGATGGGACTAGCGGGACCACAGATACGCAGTATTTT. Translated: CASSLDGTSGTTDTQYF.

This clonotype was detected only a few times. J is TRBJ1-5 and V is TRBV28; D is uncertain. V shed 7 bases and J shed 5 bases, with 15 bases lying between them. Germline values: CDR1 MDHEN, CDR2 SYDVKM. This CDR3 region has 14 residues. This CDR3 is CASNLPGGYQPQHF. The DNA for the CDR3 is TGTGCCAGCAACTTACCAGGAGGGTATCAGCCCCAGCATTTT.

The genes are TRBV3-1 and TRBJ1-2; TRBD1 matches 8 bases. The CDR3 length is 12 residues. Germline CDR1 reads LGHDT; CDR2 reads YNNKEL (reference sequence). After removal of 4 bases from V and 9 bases from J, the junction contained 4 bases not matched to a gene. For the CDR3, the DNA is TGTGCCAGCAGCCGTGGACAGGGTAGCTACACCTTC. Translated: CASSRGQGSYTF.

This clonotype has just a few counts. V and J are TRBV11-3 and TRBJ1-5, with unresolved D. CDR3 length: 13 amino acids. The V end was cut by 3 bases, the J end by 5 bases, with 8 bases between. Germline V gene sequence: CDR1 SGHNT, CDR2 YENEEA. The CDR3 is CASSFGVDQPQHF. The CDR3 nucleotides are TGTGCCAGCAGCTTTGGGGTTGATCAGCCCCAGCATTTT. Using reference TRBV11-3 and TRBJ1-5 for the parts outside the CDR3, the full variable domain is EAGVVQSPRYKIIEKKQPVAFWCNPISGHNTLYWYLQNLGQGPELLIRYENEEAVDDSQLPKDRFSAERLKGVDSTLKIQPAELGDSAVYLCASSFGVDQPQHFGDGTRLSIL.

The sample holds a few counts of this clonotype. The chain employs TRBV2 and TRBJ2-5; TRBD2 matches 12 bases. CDR3 length: 14 residues. V lost 6 bases, J lost 4 bases, and 3 bases stayed unmatched. The germline gives CDR1 SNHLY, CDR2 FYNNEI. The CDR3 region has the DNA TGTGCCAGCAGCTCTAGCGGGGGGGCAGAGACCCAGTACTTC. Translated: CASSSSGGAETQYF.

The table lists this clonotype with many counts. The chain links TRBV5-1 to TRBJ2-7; 10 nucleotides match TRBD2. Per germline, CDR1 SGHRS and CDR2 YFSETQ. The length of the CDR3 is 17 residues. V lost 3 bases and J lost 7; bases outside the gene matches: 16. DNA of the CDR3: TGCGCCAGCAGCTGGGGGGCCTCTAGCGGGGGCCCGGGAGAGCAGTACTTC. Amino acids: CASSWGASSGGPGEQYF.